These 2 T cell receptor beta chains were sequenced from one sample in a study of human T cells and chemical hapten exposure (dated by TCRdb to about 2021). The time point label corresponds to: patch test 2, 6 weeks after DPC sensitization. Sample treatment or condition, as interpreted from the label and publication: therapeutic diphenylcyclopropenone sensitization with weekly scalp DPC. Libraries were constructed by RACE. The data were produced on a NextSeq 500. The public sequencing data were trimmed at Q25 with fastp and processed into clonotypes with MiXCR by TCRdb, which kept only in-frame beta chains. Rows with one shared CDR3 protein collapse into an entry with the most common genes and DNA. In all, the sample holds about 95,000 distinct CDR3 sequences, and 10% to 12% of those were seen once. The ten most abundant clones make up more than 3% of the sample. The sample consisted of whole blood, taken in connection with sensitization to the hapten diphenylcyclopropenone (DPC). Receptor source: a woman in her 40s with alopecia areata. Some clones in this sample may be carry-over from other donors' samples.

This clonotype was observed at least ten times. The rearrangement joins TRBV5-1 to TRBJ1-6; unclear D gene. Between the trimmed V and J ends, which lost 2 bases and 8 bases, there was a span of 17 bases. This CDR3 has 16 amino acids. Per the germline V gene, CDR1 is SGHRS and CDR2 is YFSETQ. In DNA form, the CDR3 reads TGCGCCAGCAGCTTATCCTTGAGGACTTCGGATTCACCCCTCCACTTT. It yields the protein CASSLSLRTSDSPLHF.

The chain is built from TRBV7-9 and TRBJ2-7; 9 bases line up with TRBD2. The CDR3 runs 14 residues. Per germline, CDR1 SEHNR and CDR2 FQNEAQ (reference sequence). V dropped 5 bases and J dropped 7; count of bases not matched to a gene: 9. The CDR3 DNA is TGTGCCAGCAGCCCCCCGAGCGGGAGGTGGGAGCAGTACTTC. It encodes CASSPPSGRWEQYF. Full variable domain (rest looked up from reference TRBV7-9 and TRBJ2-7): DTGVSQNPRHKITKRGQNVTFRCDPISEHNRLYWYRQTLGQGPEFLTYFQNEAQLEKSRLLSDRFSAERPKGSFSTLEIQRTEQGDSAMYLCASSPPSGRWEQYFGPGTRLTVT.